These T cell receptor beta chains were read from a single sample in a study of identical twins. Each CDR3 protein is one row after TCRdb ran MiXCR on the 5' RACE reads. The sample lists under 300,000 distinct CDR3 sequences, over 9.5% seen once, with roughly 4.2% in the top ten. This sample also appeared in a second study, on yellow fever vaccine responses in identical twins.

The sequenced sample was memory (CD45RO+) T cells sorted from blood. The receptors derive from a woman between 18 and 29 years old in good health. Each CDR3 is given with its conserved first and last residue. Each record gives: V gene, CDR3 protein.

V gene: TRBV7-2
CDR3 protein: CASSLAGSATQYF

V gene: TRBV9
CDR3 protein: CASSVGDTYEQYF

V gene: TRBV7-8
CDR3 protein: CASSPRSGPYEQYF

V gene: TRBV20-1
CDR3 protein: CSASSLPYNEQFF

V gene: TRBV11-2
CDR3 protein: CASSLVELWTSGSTDTQYF

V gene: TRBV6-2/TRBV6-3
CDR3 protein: CASSYTQGLAFF

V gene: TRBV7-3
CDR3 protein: CASSPTGGGINEQFF

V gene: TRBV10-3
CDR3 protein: CAIRKDRLNTEAFF

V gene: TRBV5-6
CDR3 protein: CASSSRERTDTQYF

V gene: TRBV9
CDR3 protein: CTSSSRDTQYF

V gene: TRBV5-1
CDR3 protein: CASSLVGRALTDTQYF

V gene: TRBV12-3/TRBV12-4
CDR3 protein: CASSFVAALNTGELFF

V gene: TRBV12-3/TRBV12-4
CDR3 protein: CASSFWPFMVF

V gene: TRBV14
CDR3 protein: CASSPRVATISGANVLTF